This TCR beta chain was recorded in a study of blood T cells in healthy people across ages. Study-wide findings and caveats: The fall in TCR beta diversity per million T cells was roughly linear with age.

Per the germline V gene, CDR1 is DFQATT and CDR2 is SNEGSKA (reference sequence). V lost 0 bases and J lost 8, with 16 bases in between. The CDR3 has 14 amino acids. This clonotype was counted only a few times. Its antigen is unknown. Sample-barcoded 5' priming and a J-beta primer mix drove a second PCR of roughly 7 to 11 cycles. Every molecule of cDNA carried a tag from a template-switch adaptor with 12 random nucleotides. In TCRdb, the 5' RACE reads were re-called with MiXCR into one record per CDR3 protein. The data show about 1.8 million distinct CDR3 sequences, roughly 52% seen once. The J gene is TRBJ1-2, the V gene TRBV20-1, with D hard to call. The clonotype was recovered from a woman aged 35 to 49 in good health. Sequencing was carried out using blood. As DNA, the CDR3 is TGCAGTGCTAGAGATTATCTCCAGATCTCCGGCTACACCTTC. Its translation: CSARDYLQISGYTF.